Sequencing of this T cell receptor (beta chain) was carried out in a study of T cells in localized non-small cell lung cancer. V was trimmed by 8 bases and J by 4 bases, leaving 9 bases between them. The length of the CDR3 is 12 residues. Germline V CDR1 and CDR2: SGHVS, FNYEAQ. This table comes from immunoSEQ multiplex PCR, and its TCRdb copy is limited to in-frame clones, with some not included. This sample has some 82,000 clones, with over 60% found just once. The source was PBMCs, collected before any cancer treatment. The sequence was collected from a man between 40 and 70 years old with stage II squamous cell lung carcinoma. The chain joins TRBV7-6 to TRBJ2-1; D remains ambiguous. The DNA for the CDR3 is TGTGCCAGCGCCCTTGGTTACAATGAGCAGTTCTTC. Its translation: CASALGYNEQFF.